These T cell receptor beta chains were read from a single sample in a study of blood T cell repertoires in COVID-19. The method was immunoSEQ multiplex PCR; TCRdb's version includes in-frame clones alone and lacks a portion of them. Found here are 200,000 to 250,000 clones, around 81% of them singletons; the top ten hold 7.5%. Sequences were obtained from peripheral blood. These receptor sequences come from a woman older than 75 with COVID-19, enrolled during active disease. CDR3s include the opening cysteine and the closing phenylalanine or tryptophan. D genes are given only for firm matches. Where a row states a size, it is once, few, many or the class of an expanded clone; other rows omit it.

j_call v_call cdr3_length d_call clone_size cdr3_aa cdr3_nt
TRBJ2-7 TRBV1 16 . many CTSSQDDPARGHEQYF TGCACCAGCAGCCAAGACGATCCCGCCAGGGGTCACGAGCAGTACTTC
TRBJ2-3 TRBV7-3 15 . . CASSLRASSTDTQYF TGTGCCAGCAGCTTACGGGCTAGCAGCACAGATACGCAGTATTTT
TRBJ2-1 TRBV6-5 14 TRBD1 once CASIRDRGADEQFF TGTGCCAGCATCCGGGACAGGGGAGCCGATGAGCAGTTCTTC
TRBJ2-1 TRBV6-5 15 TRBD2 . CASNDRSGRAGEQFF TGTGCCAGTAATGATAGGAGCGGGAGGGCCGGTGAGCAGTTCTTC
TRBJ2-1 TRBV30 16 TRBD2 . CAWTRGGTSPYNEQFF TGTGCCTGGACGAGGGGTGGGACTAGTCCCTACAATGAGCAGTTCTTC
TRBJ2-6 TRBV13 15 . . CASSPYRPGANVLTF TGTGCCAGCAGCCCCTACAGGCCTGGGGCCAACGTCCTGACTTTC
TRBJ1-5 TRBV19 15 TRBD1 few CASHKAGGSNQPQHF TGTGCCAGCCATAAGGCAGGGGGAAGCAATCAGCCCCAGCATTTT
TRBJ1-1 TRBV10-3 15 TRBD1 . CAISETPGQGVEAFF TGTGCCATCAGTGAGACCCCGGGACAGGGGGTTGAAGCTTTCTTT
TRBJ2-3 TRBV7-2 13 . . CASSLDRGDTQYF TGTGCCAGCAGCTTAGACCGGGGAGATACGCAGTATTTT
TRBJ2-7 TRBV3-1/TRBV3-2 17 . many CASTLSYLQGSSYEQYF TGTGCCAGCACCCTCTCGTACCTACAGGGTAGCTCCTACGAGCAGTACTTC
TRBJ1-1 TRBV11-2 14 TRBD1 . CASSARQGSTEAFF TGTGCCAGCAGCGCCCGACAGGGAAGCACTGAAGCTTTCTTT
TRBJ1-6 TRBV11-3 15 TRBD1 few CASSLNGQANSPLHF TGTGCCAGCAGTCTAAACGGACAGGCGAATTCACCCCTCCACTTT
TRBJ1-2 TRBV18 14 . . CASSPPATNYGYTF TGTGCCAGCTCACCACCTGCGACTAACTATGGCTACACCTTC
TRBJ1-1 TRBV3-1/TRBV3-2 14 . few CASSQNRVYTEAFF TGTGCCAGCAGCCAAAACAGGGTCTACACTGAAGCTTTCTTT